This T cell receptor (beta chain) was sequenced in a study of cytomegalovirus exposure and HLA in healthy donors (dated by TCRdb to the late 2010s). Notes on the research overall: An earlier analysis of more than 550 of the donors reported 250 to 300 Gb of sequence data and about 120 million unique TCR beta sequences obtained from 150 million to 200 million T cells. Approximately 300 gigabases of sequencing data and roughly 81 million unique TCR sequences made up an early release that covered approximately 700 HLA-typed donors. Of the approximately 400 genotyped donors, around 81% fell in the genetic ancestry cluster associated with self-reported Caucasian donors. The aim of the study was to test whether cataloging public T cell receptors could identify signatures of past pathogen exposure. The study used immunosequencing to profile the T cell repertoires of some 600 subjects and linked those repertoires to cytomegalovirus serostatus. In addition to the first cohort of 650 to 750 subjects, a separate validation cohort of about 120 different subjects was used. To predict cytomegalovirus infection status, the study combined high-throughput TCR immunosequencing, statistical association of individual TCRs with disease status, and machine learning. A later analysis re-analyzed previously published TCR beta repertoires from approximately 700 donors and added high-resolution HLA genotyping to study TCR occurrence patterns. The later analysis used no new phenotypic data to find candidate immune exposures, relying instead on TCR beta sequences and their occurrence across donors. An earlier analysis of 587 of the donors applied high-throughput TCR beta sequencing to assess whether each TCR beta V gene segment acted as functional or pseudogenic. Donor age, sex, ethnicity and CMV serostatus were compiled alongside the repertoire data. A later genetic analysis used genome-wide SNP genotypes for about 60% of the roughly 700 donors, treating that subset as a discovery cohort. Every repertoire in the discovery cohort had been generated on one and the same sequencing platform. Class I and class II HLA loci were covered by the typing at four-digit resolution. Typing coverage varied by locus: roughly 629-640 donors for A, B, C, DRB1 and DQB1; around 560 for DQA1; about 570 for DPA1; approximately 450 for DPB1. Because of strong linkage in the cohort, a few DR-DQ haplotypes were treated as single units for association and clustering. Among a few hundred genotyped donors of the cohort, an average of approximately 240,000 unique TCR beta nucleotide sequences were sequenced per donor, about a sixth of them non-productive.

General study outcomes and caveats: In a later genetic analysis, fewer N-insertions in productive TCRs were reported among donors in an Asian-associated ancestry cluster than the approximately 670-donor mean. In both the original and validation cohorts, the classifier was reported to diagnose cytomegalovirus status with high specificity and sensitivity. Some IMGT-functional V segments, including TRBV6-2 and TRBV6-3, could not be distinguished by the 87-base-pair reads and were therefore excluded. In vitro tests confirmed that a few of the cytomegalovirus-associated TCR beta chains recognize cytomegalovirus antigens. Correlated functional status among segregating V segments might be attributable to linkage disequilibrium, but an unknown experimental factor could not be ruled out. In a later genetic analysis, a missense DCLRE1C variant was associated with V-gene and J-gene trimming of TCR beta chains, and the association was replicated in an independent cohort. Sequencing depth was assumed to be roughly uniform across donors in the presence/absence analyses, though that assumption may not hold. Because counts were too low, roughly 17 rarely observed V segments, including chromosome 9 orphons, were left out of the earlier analysis of about 500 of the donors. When HLA alleles, especially DR and DQ, strongly co-occurred, attributing TCR associations to individual alleles was difficult. Most TCR sequences were seen in very few donors, while some public TCRs were found in many individuals. The cohort was sequenced for TCR beta chains only, and without alpha or paired-chain data the features that could be detected were limited. An earlier analysis of some 590 of the donors showed that most TCR beta V segments appeared in productive rearrangements either about 90% or about 30% of the time, which broadly matched IMGT annotations. According to a later analysis, most CMV-associated TCR beta chains appeared to be HLA-restricted, and the HLA associations seemed to be driven largely by CMV exposure. In the study, roughly 160 TCR beta chains were listed as associated with cytomegalovirus. A later analysis found that HLA-associated TCR beta chains were more clonally expanded and had lower generation probabilities than equally common non-associated chains. The sequencing pipeline was judged likely to have produced a cluster of highly shared sequence variants as a technical artifact. A further reported finding was that TCR beta sequences accurately predicted the HLA-A and HLA-B alleles for most subjects in the first cohort. The only immune exposure information available for the cohort was CMV serostatus. According to a later analysis, parvovirus B19, influenza, CMV and Epstein-Barr virus appeared linked to several top co-occurrence clusters. HLA typing was unavailable for some donors at each locus, so association tests used only the typed subset. The authors suggested that the approach could potentially be extended to other disease states and immunological phenotypes. A later analysis found that TCR association rates varied across HLA loci, with DRB1 alleles showing the most associated TCRs and HLA-C alleles the fewest. At a false discovery rate of 0.05, a later analysis linked 16,951 TCR beta sequences to specific HLA alleles.

The library relied on the immunoSEQ multiplex PCR assay. A mixture of 60 forward primers for TCR Vbeta segments and 13 reverse primers for TCR Jbeta segments was used in the multiplex PCR. The CDR3 region of rearranged TCR beta genes was amplified from genomic DNA with a multiplex PCR assay. The amplified TCR beta libraries were sequenced on the Illumina HiSeq System as 87-base-pair reads. The study's processing was this. A later analysis tallied around 87 million unique TCR beta chains across the 550 to 850 repertoires, and around 10 million of those chains were shared by two or more donors. Raw reads were error-corrected and collapsed into unique sequences by a nearest-neighbor algorithm in which closely related sequences were merged to remove PCR and sequencing errors. CDR3 sequences were aligned to IMGT reference sequences to assign V, D and J gene segments. For a sequence to be retained, a match of at least six nucleotides was required to both a V gene segment and a J gene segment. A rearrangement was called productive if the CDR3 had no stop codons and remained in frame with V and J, and every other rearrangement was called non-productive. CDR3 was defined according to IMGT convention as the region running from the second conserved V-encoded cysteine to the conserved J-encoded phenylalanine. The earlier analysis of about 640 of the donors excluded any sequence lacking an unambiguous match to a single V gene segment. In an earlier analysis of 587 of the donors, a V segment was called functional when productive rearrangements were above 56.7%, and segregating when the standard deviation between donors exceeded 5%. A statistical classification framework was built for diagnosing cytomegalovirus status from the catalog of TCR beta chain sequences. A later analysis assigned V and J genes by comparing TCR nucleotide sequences with IMGT/GENE-DB human TR gene sequences. A later analysis assigned CDR3 sequences and most-parsimonious VDJ recombination scenarios with the TCRdist pipeline. A later analysis defined each TCR beta chain by its CDR3 amino acid sequence plus V-gene family, and excluded reads lacking a unique V-gene family. As a way to deal with suspected cross-contamination and a sequencing artifact, a later analysis dropped roughly 600 nucleotide sequences that were highly shared and had low generation probability. In a later analysis, a clonal expansion index was calculated for each public chain from normalized within-repertoire ranks of inferred template counts. Generation probabilities in a later analysis came from a VDJ recombination model fitted to out-of-frame rearrangements, and those results were checked against IGoR. A later analysis scored TCR-TCR, TCR-HLA and TCR-CMV co-occurrence with hypergeometric tests, applying a repertoire-size bias correction to TCR pairs. In a later analysis, false discovery rates were estimated by permuting HLA or CMV assignments 20 times. In a later analysis, co-occurring TCRs were grouped using DBSCAN, and TCRdist sequence similarity was added for clustering within HLA-allele-positive subsets. Repertoires with fewer than 30,000 or more than 120,000 public chains were left out of co-occurrence clustering, as were about five repertoires with anomalous nucleotide sharing. TCRdb retrieved this table from immuneACCESS and kept in-frame rearrangements only. Not all clones are present; in checked studies, unresolved V genes account for under half, and no reason is known for the remainder. The D gene and trimming were derived from the DNA, and the V and J assignments and clone size from that table. The sample has more than 70,000 clones on record, 76% of them singletons. The ten largest clones capture about 3% of the sample.

Of note for this clone: The antigen this receptor binds is unknown. Within one base of it there is no much larger clone, and no base qualities were kept.

The cohort consisted of 670 or so healthy bone marrow donors. At the time of sampling, all cohort members were nominally healthy, though unrecorded immune exposures were likely present. The donor tested CMV seronegative and was one of the 352 seronegative cohort members. A peripheral blood sample was collected from each donor, and TCR beta sequencing was performed on peripheral blood mononuclear cells. The Qiagen DNeasy Blood Extraction Kit was used to extract genomic DNA from the blood cell samples. There are 15 amino acids in the CDR3, from cysteine to phenylalanine inclusive. Only the CDR3 DNA is retained, 45 bases long and in frame from the first base. Trimmed from V: 0 bases; trimmed from J: 6 bases; junction bases lacking a gene match: 4. Based on the germline V gene (reference sequence), the CDR1 and CDR2 sequences are SGHNT and YYREEE.

The V and J segments used are TRBV5-4 and TRBJ1-5; 9 junctional bases match TRBD1. The clonotype was recovered from a man in his forties in good health and CMV-seronegative. The sequencing input was PBMCs. The sequence in DNA is TGTGCCAGCAGCTTGGACAGGGGGCTTGGTCAGCCCCAGCATTTT. This is translated as CASSLDRGLGQPQHF.